Listed below are T cell receptor beta chains from one sample, sequenced in a study of regulatory T cells in long-lasting Graves disease. MiXCR was run by TCRdb on the multiplex PCR reads, yielding one entry per CDR3 protein. The sample consists of 240,000 or so distinct CDR3 sequences, 20% to 25% of them appearing once. This material consisted of peripheral blood mononuclear cells (PBMCs), taken at new diagnosis, from a patient treated with antithyroid drugs. These receptors all come from a female donor with Graves disease. The CDR3 runs from the conserved cysteine through the conserved F or W. Fields, in order: CDR3 length, J gene, clone size, V gene, D gene, CDR3 protein, CDR3 DNA. The D gene is left open where the match is weak. Not all rows give a size; the values are once, few, many and, for expanded clones, a class.

>14|TRBJ1-6|many|TRBV2|-
CASGAEGINSPLHF
TGTGCCAGCGGGGCCGAAGGGATCAATTCACCCCTCCACTTT
>15|TRBJ1-5|many|TRBV7-2|TRBD1
CASSTSAGGVQPQHF
TGTGCCAGCAGCACCAGCGCAGGGGGCGTTCAGCCCCAGCATTTT
>14|TRBJ1-1|-|TRBV5-1|-
CASSFPGINAEAFF
TGCGCCAGCAGCTTCCCCGGGATCAACGCTGAAGCTTTCTTT
>17|TRBJ2-7|-|TRBV11-2|TRBD1
CASSLEGQGHGGDEQYF
TGTGCCAGCAGCTTAGAGGGACAGGGTCACGGGGGTGACGAGCAGTACTTC
>16|TRBJ2-1|few|TRBV7-2|TRBD2
CASSLGLAGIPNEQFF
TGTGCCAGCAGCTTAGGACTAGCGGGGATTCCGAATGAGCAGTTCTTC
>13|TRBJ2-7|many|TRBV7-9|-
CASSLDAEYEQYF
TGTGCCAGCAGCTTAGATGCGGAATACGAGCAGTACTTC
>15|TRBJ2-2|-|TRBV12-3/TRBV12-4|TRBD1
CASRPWTGLGGELFF
TGTGCCAGCAGGCCCTGGACAGGTCTGGGCGGGGAGCTGTTTTTT
>15|TRBJ1-4|many|TRBV28|-
CASSLPFVTNEKLFF
TGTGCCAGCAGTTTACCTTTTGTAACTAATGAAAAACTGTTTTTT
>16|TRBJ1-5|many|TRBV20-1|-
CSAPSQGTDSNQPQHF
TGCAGTGCCCCCAGCCAGGGAACTGATAGCAATCAGCCCCAGCATTTT
>18|TRBJ2-3|many|TRBV7-2|TRBD2
CASSGLAGGRASTDTQYF
TGTGCCAGCAGTGGACTAGCGGGAGGCCGCGCAAGCACAGATACGCAGTATTTT
>16|TRBJ2-1|many|TRBV27|TRBD2
CASTDTSGNPYNEQFF
TGTGCCAGCACCGACACAAGCGGGAATCCGTACAATGAGCAGTTCTTC
>13|TRBJ1-5|many|TRBV2|-
CATRGTLNQPQHF
TGTGCCACTCGAGGGACTCTCAATCAGCCCCAGCATTTT
>15|TRBJ2-1|few|TRBV19|-
CASSNGRSSYNEQFF
TGTGCCAGTAGTAACGGCCGAAGCTCCTACAATGAGCAGTTCTTC
>16|TRBJ1-1|-|TRBV10-2|-
CASSGRSGWENTEAFF
TGCGCCAGCAGTGGGCGATCAGGGTGGGAGAACACTGAAGCTTTCTTT
>15|TRBJ1-6|many|TRBV20-1|-
CSARVVGNLGSPLHF
TGCAGTGCTAGAGTAGTCGGTAACCTTGGTTCACCCCTCCACTTT
>13|TRBJ1-5|-|TRBV6-1|-
CASNQGYNQPQHF
TGTGCCAGCAACCAGGGTTACAATCAGCCCCAGCATTTT
>13|TRBJ2-1|-|TRBV20-1|TRBD1
CSGPGQGYNEQFF
TGCAGTGGTCCGGGACAGGGTTACAATGAGCAGTTCTTC
>14|TRBJ1-1|many|TRBV2|-
CASRAGTVNTEAFF
TGTGCCAGCAGGGCCGGGACGGTGAACACTGAAGCTTTCTTT
>12|TRBJ2-3|many|TRBV29-1|-
CSVVSDRDTQYF
TGCAGCGTTGTGTCCGACCGAGATACGCAGTATTTT
>14|TRBJ2-3|-|TRBV7-3|TRBD1
CASGQDRITDTQYF
TGTGCCAGCGGCCAGGACAGGATCACAGATACGCAGTATTTT
>17|TRBJ2-5|many|TRBV3-1|-
CASSLPRGTGGGETQYF
TGTGCCAGCAGCCTCCCAAGGGGGACCGGAGGAGGGGAGACCCAGTACTTC
>15|TRBJ2-7|-|TRBV7-3|-
CASSKTAEGAYEQYF
TGTGCCAGCAGCAAAACGGCGGAGGGAGCCTACGAGCAGTACTTC
>13|TRBJ2-7|-|TRBV5-1|TRBD2
CASGLAGGLEQYF
TGCGCCAGTGGACTAGCGGGCGGGCTCGAGCAGTACTTC
>18|TRBJ2-2|many|TRBV24-1|TRBD1
CATSELDRGGTNTGELFF
TGTGCCACCAGTGAGTTGGACAGGGGTGGGACGAACACCGGGGAGCTGTTTTTT
>15|TRBJ2-1|many|TRBV20-1|TRBD2
CSAPATSGGANEQFF
TGCAGTGCTCCCGCGACTAGCGGGGGAGCTAATGAGCAGTTCTTC
>16|TRBJ2-7|many|TRBV6-5|-
CASSYSMTGATYEQYF
TGTGCCAGCAGTTACTCGATGACGGGGGCGACCTACGAGCAGTACTTC